The 6 T cell receptor beta chains presented below share a single source sample, sequenced in a study of blood T cell repertoires in COVID-19. The method was immunoSEQ multiplex PCR; TCRdb's version includes in-frame clones alone and lacks a portion of them. The table has about 170,000 clones, 86% seen once. The specimen was peripheral blood. The receptors shown here come from a woman older than 75 in a cohort sampled during active or convalescent COVID-19.

V usage is TRBV5-1 and J usage is TRBJ2-5; 10 bases line up with TRBD2. The CDR3 sequence is 15 residues long. Germline assignment: CDR1 SGHRS and CDR2 YFSETQ. The trim removed 3 bases at V and 3 bases at J, leaving 5 bases unmatched. The CDR3 sequence: CASSSGGTSEETQYF. CDR3 coding DNA: TGCGCCAGCAGCTCAGGCGGGACTAGCGAAGAGACCCAGTACTTC.

V is TRBV7-2 and J is TRBJ1-5; D may be TRBD1 (6 bases). The CDR3 is 13 residues long. Between the trimmed V and J ends, which lost 5 bases and 4 bases, there was a span of 9 bases. CDR1 and CDR2 from the germline V gene are SGHTA and FQGNSA. The CDR3 spells CASSPTGNQPQHF. DNA for the CDR3: TGTGCCAGCAGCCCGACAGGTAATCAGCCCCAGCATTTT.

As concerns this clone: The sample contains more than one DNA sequence encoding this CDR3. This chain links TRBV10-3 with TRBJ2-7; no definite D call. Trimming left V 3 bases short and J 4 bases short, with 10 bases between. CDR3 length equals 13 residues. CDR1 is ENHRY and CDR2 is SYGVKD in the germline V gene. DNA for the CDR3: TGTGCCATCAGTGAAGAGAGACATTACGAGCAGTACGTC. It encodes CAISEERHYEQYV.

This rearrangement joins TRBV4-1 to TRBJ2-5; 9 positions agree with TRBD1. The CDR3 extends over 16 amino acids. Looked up from germline, CDR1 is MGHRA and CDR2 is YSYEKL. The V segment lost 3 bases and the J segment 0 bases; nucleotides outside the gene matches: 5. The CDR3 sequence: CASSHGDRVDQETQYF. The CDR3, as DNA: TGCGCCAGCAGCCACGGGGACAGGGTGGACCAAGAGACCCAGTACTTC.

The chain carries TRBV28 and TRBJ1-2; the D is unclear. This CDR3 region has 12 residues. The ends were cut back, 1 base at V and 4 bases at J, with 4 bases in the middle. The germline CDR1 and CDR2 sequences are MDHEN and SYDVKM. The CDR3 region is CASSLSSYGYTF. CDR3 DNA: TGTGCCAGCAGTTTATCCAGCTATGGCTACACCTTC.

V and J are TRBV6-2 or TRBV6-3 and TRBJ1-5; the D is unclear. Germline V lookup: CDR1 MNHEY, CDR2 SVGEGT. CDR3 size: 14 residues. V lost 4 bases and J lost 2, with 9 bases in between. The CDR3 sequence: CASSSGSRNQPQHF. The CDR3 DNA is TGTGCCAGCAGTTCGGGGTCGCGCAATCAGCCCCAGCATTTT.